This TCR beta chain was documented in a study of tumour-infiltrating T cells in Burkitt lymphoma. Study context: This cohort included all epidemiological subtypes of Burkitt lymphoma. Productive clonality predicted overall and progression-free survival.

Study findings and constraints: Many Burkitt lymphoma patients shared several public clonotypes.

V lost 2 bases and J lost 6, with 11 bases in between. The CDR3 consists of 14 residues. The germline CDR1 and CDR2 sequences are SGHTA and FQGNSA. This clone was seen more than once but under ten times. No antigen is known for it. The repertoire was sequenced with immunoSEQ multiplex PCR; TCRdb's copy has only in-frame clones and lacks some. The repertoire holds approximately 46,000 clones, with around 30% as singletons. Sequenced input: tumor tissue. The receptor's source is a human donor with Burkitt lymphoma. V gene TRBV7-2 combines with J gene TRBJ2-1, with no clear D. The CDR3 here is CASSLKEGRNEQFF. The CDR3 DNA sequence: TGTGCCAGCAGCTTAAAGGAAGGACGCAATGAGCAGTTCTTC.